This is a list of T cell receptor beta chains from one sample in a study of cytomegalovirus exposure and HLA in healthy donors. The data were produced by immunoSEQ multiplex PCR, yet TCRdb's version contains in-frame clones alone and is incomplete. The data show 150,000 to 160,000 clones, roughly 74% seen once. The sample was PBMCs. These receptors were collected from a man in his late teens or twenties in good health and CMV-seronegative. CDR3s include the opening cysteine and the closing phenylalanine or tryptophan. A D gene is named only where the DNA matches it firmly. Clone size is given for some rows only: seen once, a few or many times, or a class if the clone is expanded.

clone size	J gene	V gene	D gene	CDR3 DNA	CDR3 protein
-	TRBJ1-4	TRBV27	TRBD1	TGTGCCAGCAGTTTACAGGACAGGCTGTTTTTT	CASSLQDRLFF
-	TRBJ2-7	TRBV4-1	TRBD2	TGCGCCAGCAGCACTGTCCTAGCGGGGGCCTACGAGCAGTACTTC	CASSTVLAGAYEQYF
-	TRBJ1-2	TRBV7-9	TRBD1	TGTGCCAGCAGCTTAGCAGGGGGCGGGTATGGCTACACCTTC	CASSLAGGGYGYTF
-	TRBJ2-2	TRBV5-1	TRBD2	TGCGCCAGCAGCTCTTCTAGCGGGGCGAACACCGGGGAGCTGTTTTTT	CASSSSSGANTGELFF
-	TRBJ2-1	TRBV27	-	TGTGCCAGCAGTTTATCGTTAGAGAGTTTGTTCTCCTACAATGAGCAGTTCTTC	CASSLSLESLFSYNEQFF
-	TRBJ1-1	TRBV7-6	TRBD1	TGTGCCAGCAGCCAAGGACAGGGCCAACTGAACACTGAAGCTTTCTTT	CASSQGQGQLNTEAFF
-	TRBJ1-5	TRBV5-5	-	TGTGCCAGCAGGGGGGAGGGTCAGCCCCAGCATTTT	CASRGEGQPQHF
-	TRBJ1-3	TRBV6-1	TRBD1	TGTGCCAGCAGACCGGGACAGGGGGCTGACACCATATATTTT	CASRPGQGADTIYF
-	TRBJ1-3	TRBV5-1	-	TGCGCCAGCAGCTTAGCAGGGTCTCGGTTCTCTGGAAACACCATATATTTT	CASSLAGSRFSGNTIYF
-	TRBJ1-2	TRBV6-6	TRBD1	TGTGCCAGCAGCTCGACAGGGGGCGGAGGCTACACCTTC	CASSSTGGGGYTF
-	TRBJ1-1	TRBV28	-	TGTGCCAGCAGTTGGAGCGGGGCGGCTGAAGCTTTCTTT	CASSWSGAAEAFF
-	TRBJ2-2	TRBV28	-	TGTGCCAGCCTGGGGGGTGGCGGGGAGCTGTTTTTT	CASLGGGGELFF
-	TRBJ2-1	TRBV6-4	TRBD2	TGTGCCAGCAGTGACTTTCTCGGTACTCAGCGGGGGGAAGTTGAGCAGTTCTTC	CASSDFLGTQRGEVEQFF
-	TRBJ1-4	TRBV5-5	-	TGTGCCAGCAGCTTGGTGGCAAACGGAGGGGAAAAACTGTTTTTT	CASSLVANGGEKLFF
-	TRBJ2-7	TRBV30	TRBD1	TGTGCCTGGAGTGGCGGACAGGGTAGCGAGCAGTACTTC	CAWSGGQGSEQYF
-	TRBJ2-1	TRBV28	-	TGTGCCAGCAGTTTGGGTCGGGGGTACAATGAGCAGTTCTTC	CASSLGRGYNEQFF
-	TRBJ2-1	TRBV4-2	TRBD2	TGTGCCAGCAGCCAGCCGCTGGCGGGCCTAGCGGGGGGGAGCTCCTACAATGAGCAGTTCTTC	CASSQPLAGLAGGSSYNEQFF
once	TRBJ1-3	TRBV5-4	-	TGTGCCAGCAGCCGAAAGGGGCAGGTTGGCTCTGGAAACACCATATATTTT	CASSRKGQVGSGNTIYF
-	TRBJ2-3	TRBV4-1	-	TGCGCCAGCAGCCAAGGAGGCAGCACAGATACGCAGTATTTT	CASSQGGSTDTQYF
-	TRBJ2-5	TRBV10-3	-	TGTGCCATCAGTGAGTCCCAGGGACAAGAGACCCAGTACTTC	CAISESQGQETQYF
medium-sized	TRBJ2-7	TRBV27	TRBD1	TGTGCCAGCAGTTTCGGACAGGGGATCTACGAGCAGTACTTC	CASSFGQGIYEQYF
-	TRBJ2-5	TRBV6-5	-	-	CASSSSGLAVQETQYF
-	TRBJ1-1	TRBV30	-	TGTGCCTGGAGTCTTAACACTGAAGCTTTCTTT	CAWSLNTEAFF
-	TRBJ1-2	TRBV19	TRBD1	TGTGCCAGTAGCGAACAGGGGGACTATGGCTACACCTTC	CASSEQGDYGYTF
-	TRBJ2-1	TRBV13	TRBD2	TGTGCCAGCAGCGTTATAGCGGGGGGCGGGGCCAATGAGCAGTTCTTC	CASSVIAGGGANEQFF
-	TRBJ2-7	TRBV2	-	TGTGCCAGCAGTGAAGCGCTTAAGGTGCTGATAACGTTTAGCGGGCAGTACTTC	CASSEALKVLITFSGQYF
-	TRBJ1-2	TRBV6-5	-	TGTGCCAGCAGTTATGGTGCGAACTATGGCTACACCTTC	CASSYGANYGYTF
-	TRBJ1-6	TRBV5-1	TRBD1	TGCGCCAGCAGTGGGACAGGGGCTTCACCCCTCCACTTT	CASSGTGASPLHF
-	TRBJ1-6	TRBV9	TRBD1	TGTGCCAGCAGCTCCGGGACAGACATCTATAATTCACCCCTCCACTTT	CASSSGTDIYNSPLHF
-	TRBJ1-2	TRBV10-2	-	TGCGCCAGCAGTGATAGCGGGGGCTACACCTTC	CASSDSGGYTF
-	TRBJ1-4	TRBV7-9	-	TGTGCCAGCAGCTCGCCCGGGGGGTATGAAAAACTGTTTTTT	CASSSPGGYEKLFF
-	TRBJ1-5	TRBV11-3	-	TGTGCCAGCAGCTTAGGATCCGGGAGCTCAGATCAGCCCCAGCATTTT	CASSLGSGSSDQPQHF
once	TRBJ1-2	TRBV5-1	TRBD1	TGCGCCAGCAGCATTCCGACAGGGGGCTCAATTGGCTACACCTTC	CASSIPTGGSIGYTF
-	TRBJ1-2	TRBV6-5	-	TGTGCCAGCAGTTACTCGGTCGCAGGGATAAATGGCTACACCTTC	CASSYSVAGINGYTF
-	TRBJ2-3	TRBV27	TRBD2	TGTGCCAGCAGTTTACGCGGGACTAGCGCAGATACGCAGTATTTT	CASSLRGTSADTQYF
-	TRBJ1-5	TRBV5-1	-	TGCGCCAGCAGCTTGTCCTTCGATCAGCCCCAGCATTTT	CASSLSFDQPQHF
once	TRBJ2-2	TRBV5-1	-	TGCGCCAGCAGCTTTACAGGACCGAACACCGGGGAGCTGTTTTTT	CASSFTGPNTGELFF
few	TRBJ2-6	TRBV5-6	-	TGTGCCAGCAGGGCCTCTGGGGCCAACGTCCTGACTTTC	CASRASGANVLTF
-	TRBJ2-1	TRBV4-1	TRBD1	TGCGCCAGCAGCCCCCTAGTTGGGGACAGTTACAATGAGCAGTTCTTC	CASSPLVGDSYNEQFF
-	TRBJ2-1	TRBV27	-	TGTGCCAGCGGAGAATGGAGGGGCGCAATCAATGAGCAGTTCTTC	CASGEWRGAINEQFF
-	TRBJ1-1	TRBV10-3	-	TGTGCCATCAGTGATACACTTACACGGGACACTGAAGCTTTCTTT	CAISDTLTRDTEAFF
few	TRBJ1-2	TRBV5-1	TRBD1	TGCGCCAGCAGCTTGGCCTCAGGCGGGACAGCCTATGGCTACACCTTC	CASSLASGGTAYGYTF
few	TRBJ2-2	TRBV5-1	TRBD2	TGCGCCAGCAGCTTGGAGCGGGGGGACCCCCGGGGGGAGCTGTTTTTT	CASSLERGDPRGELFF
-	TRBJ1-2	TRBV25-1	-	TGTGCCAGCAGTGGGTCAGGGCCTCATGGCTACACCTTC	CASSGSGPHGYTF
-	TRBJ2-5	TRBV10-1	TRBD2	TGCGCCAGCAGTGAGACTAGCGGGAGGGAGACCCAGTACTTC	CASSETSGRETQYF
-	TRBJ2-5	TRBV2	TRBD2	TGTGCCAGCACCGTTCTACTAGCGGGGGGGCTTGAGACCCAGTACTTC	CASTVLLAGGLETQYF
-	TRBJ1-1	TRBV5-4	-	TGTGCCAGCAGCCGGACAGAAGTCATGAACACTGAAGCTTTCTTT	CASSRTEVMNTEAFF
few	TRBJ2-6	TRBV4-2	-	TGTGCCAGCAGCTTCGATGCAGGGTTCCGCTCTGGGGCCAACGTCCTGACTTTC	CASSFDAGFRSGANVLTF
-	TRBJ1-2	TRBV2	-	TGTGCCAGCAGTGAAGATGGAAGAGGGGAGGCTAATGGCTACACCTTC	CASSEDGRGEANGYTF
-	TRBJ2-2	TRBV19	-	TGTGCCAGTAGTCCAAGACAGGAGGTACCCACCGGGGAGCTGTTTTTT	CASSPRQEVPTGELFF
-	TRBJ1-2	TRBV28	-	TGTGCCAGCCCATCGGACACCGACTTC	CASPSDTDF
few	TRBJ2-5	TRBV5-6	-	TGTGCCAGCAGCTCAGGGGCTAGCTCGGAGACCCAGTACTTC	CASSSGASSETQYF
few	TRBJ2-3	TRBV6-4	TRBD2	TGTGCCAGCAGTGACCGGGCGGGGGGGCCGACAGATACGCAGTATTTT	CASSDRAGGPTDTQYF
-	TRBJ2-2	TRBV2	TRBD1	TGTGCCAGCAGGACAGGGACGAACACCGGGGAGCTGTTTTTT	CASRTGTNTGELFF
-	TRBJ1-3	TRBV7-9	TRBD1	TGTGCCAGCAGCGCCGGACAGGGGGCGAAAGGAAACACCATATATTTT	CASSAGQGAKGNTIYF
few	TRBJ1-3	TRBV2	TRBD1	TGTGCCAGCAGTGGGGCGGACAGGCCTGAGGGGAACACCATATATTTT	CASSGADRPEGNTIYF
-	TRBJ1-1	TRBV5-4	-	TGTGCCAGCAGCTCGACAGGTCATACTGAAGCTTTCTTT	CASSSTGHTEAFF